Each of the 20 T cell receptor beta chains below was sequenced from the same sample in a study of graft-versus-host responses after intestinal transplantation. For these TCRs, the target antigens are not known. Assay used: immunoSEQ multiplex PCR; TCRdb lists only in-frame clones, some missing. The table lists 80,000 to 95,000 clones, approximately 90% of them singletons. Sequencing was performed on unstimulated CD8+ T cells sorted from spleen or lymph node cells, taken before intestinal transplant. Source of these receptors: a human donor who received an intestinal transplant.

This clone was detected only a few times. The chain has TRBV4-1 and TRBJ2-1; the D gene is possibly TRBD2 (5 bases). V was cut by 0 bases and J by 8 bases, with 8 bases left in between. The CDR3 runs 13 residues. Germline CDR1 is MGHRA and CDR2 is YSYEKL. For the CDR3, the DNA is TGCGCCAGCAGCCAAGATGCGGGCTATGAGCAGTTCTTC. Amino acid sequence: CASSQDAGYEQFF.

CDR3 nucleotides: TGTGCCAGCAGTTTATCGTGGGGACAGGGTGAGAGGACTGAAGCTTTCTTT. Translated: CASSLSWGQGERTEAFF. The rearrangement joins TRBV27 to TRBJ1-1, with 9 nucleotides matching TRBD1. Trimming removed 0 bases from V and 5 bases from J; junction bases left unmatched: 10. Germline CDR1 and CDR2: MNHEY and SMNVEV (reference sequence). This CDR3 spans 17 amino acids.

V is TRBV13 and J is TRBJ2-2; D gene unclear. The CDR3 is made up of 13 amino acids. V lost 2 bases, J lost 2 bases, and 3 bases lay in between. The germline V gene has CDR1 PRHDT and CDR2 FYEKMQ (reference sequence). Here the CDR3 reads CASSLTNTGELFF. In DNA form, the CDR3 reads TGTGCCAGCAGCTTAACAAACACCGGGGAGCTGTTTTTT.

V is TRBV27 and J is TRBJ2-1, with a possible D match to TRBD2 (6 bases). Germline lookup yields CDR1 MNHEY and CDR2 SMNVEV (reference sequence). The germline V and J ends were trimmed by 3 bases and 6 bases, with 6 bases remaining between them. The CDR3 has 12 residues. CDR3 DNA sequence: TGTGCCAGCAGTTTGGGAGGCAATGAGCAGTTCTTC. As protein: CASSLGGNEQFF.

The chain uses TRBV11-2 and TRBJ2-3, with 9 bases matching TRBD2. Germline-derived CDR1 and CDR2 are SGHAT and FQNNGV. The V segment lost 2 bases and the J segment 2 bases; nucleotides outside the gene matches: 11. CDR3 size: 18 residues. CDR3 nucleotide sequence: TGTGCCAGCAGCTTACGTGGAGGAGCGGGGGGACCCACAGATACGCAGTATTTT. Translating gives CASSLRGGAGGPTDTQYF. Together with reference TRBV11-2 and TRBJ2-3, the CDR3 gives the full variable domain: EAGVAQSPRYKIIEKRQSVAFWCNPISGHATLYWYQQILGQGPKLLIQFQNNGVVDDSQLPKDRFSAERLKGVDSTLKIQPAKLEDSAVYLCASSLRGGAGGPTDTQYFGPGTRLTVL.

The chain has TRBV7-9 and TRBJ2-3, with D unresolved. Deletions cut 6 bases from V and 2 bases from J, with 12 bases between. CDR1 is SEHNR, CDR2 FQNEAQ, per germline (reference sequence). The CDR3 loop spans 14 amino acids. Here the CDR3 DNA reads TGTGCCAGCAGTTCAGACTCTAACACAGATACGCAGTATTTT. The encoded protein is CASSSDSNTDTQYF.

V is TRBV5-4 and J is TRBJ2-2; TRBD2 aligns across 8 bases. Germline V CDR1 and CDR2: SGHNT, YYREEE (reference sequence). This CDR3 region has 16 residues. V trimming: 4 bases; J trimming: 3 bases; junction bases outside the gene matches: 8. The CDR3 reads CASSPDILADTGELFF. The CDR3, as DNA: TGTGCCAGCAGCCCCGATATACTAGCGGACACCGGGGAGCTGTTTTTT.

The gene calls are TRBV5-6 and TRBJ2-7; D remains ambiguous. The V gene's germline CDR1 is SGHDT and CDR2 YYEEEE. Trimming left V 4 bases short and J 4 bases short, with 6 bases between. The CDR3 consists of 11 residues. Here the CDR3 DNA reads TGTGCCAGCAGCGCCTCATACGAGCAGTACTTC. Protein sequence: CASSASYEQYF.

The chain carries TRBV7-9 and TRBJ2-1; D remains unclear. The germline CDR1 and CDR2 sequences are SEHNR and FQNEAQ (reference sequence). Trimming pared 1 base from V and 0 bases from J, leaving 7 bases between. The CDR3 runs 15 residues. The CDR3 DNA reads as TGTGCCAGCAGCTTAGATAGGAGCTCCTACAATGAGCAGTTCTTC. It encodes CASSLDRSSYNEQFF.

J is TRBJ2-1 and V is TRBV13; D is unclear. V gave up 0 bases and J gave up 3 bases, with 12 bases separating them. Germline assignment: CDR1 PRHDT and CDR2 FYEKMQ (reference sequence). The CDR3 extends over 16 amino acids. This chain's CDR3 is CASSLGEVGFYNEQFF. CDR3 coding DNA: TGTGCCAGCAGCTTAGGAGAGGTCGGGTTCTACAATGAGCAGTTCTTC.

This clone was found a few times. This chain links TRBV6-5 with TRBJ2-3; 16 bases align to TRBD2. CDR1 MNHEY and CDR2 SVGAGI come from the germline V gene. V was clipped by 5 bases and J by 4 bases; unmatched bases: 0. The CDR3 totals 15 residues. CDR3 DNA sequence: TGTGCCAGCAGTGGGACTAGCGGGGGGGCAGATACGCAGTATTTT. This gives the protein CASSGTSGGADTQYF.

This clone was counted a single time. The chain joins TRBV19 to TRBJ1-4; TRBD1 is a possible D gene (5 bases). This CDR3 has 15 residues. Germline values: CDR1 LNHDA, CDR2 SQIVND (reference sequence). V shed 7 bases and J shed 7 bases, with 19 bases lying between them. Here the CDR3 reads CASTNGDFLSEKLFF. As DNA, the CDR3 is TGTGCCAGTACTAATGGGGACTTCCTCAGTGAAAAACTGTTTTTT.

In its sample, this clone was seen a few times. The rearrangement joins TRBV27 to TRBJ2-1; TRBD2 agrees at 7 bases. Germline values: CDR1 MNHEY, CDR2 SMNVEV (reference sequence). The J segment lost 7 bases and the V segment lost 3 bases, leaving 9 bases of the junction unmatched. The CDR3 covers 15 residues. CDR3 residues: CASSFGAGPENEQFF. The CDR3 DNA follows: TGTGCCAGCAGTTTCGGAGCGGGGCCTGAAAATGAGCAGTTCTTC.

The rearrangement uses TRBV30 and TRBJ1-5, with D possibly TRBD1 on 5 matching bases. V dropped 2 bases and J dropped 0 bases, with 8 bases sitting between them. This CDR3 comprises 14 residues. CDR1 and CDR2 from the germline V gene are GTSNPN and SVGIG (reference sequence). CDR3 DNA sequence: TGTGCCTGGAGTTCAGGGTATAGCAATCAGCCCCAGCATTTT. This encodes CAWSSGYSNQPQHF.

This rearrangement joins TRBV4-1 to TRBJ1-2, with D unclear. Trimming shortened V by 3 bases and J by 4 bases, and 15 bases separated the two germline ends. This CDR3 contains 15 residues. Germline lookup yields CDR1 MGHRA and CDR2 YSYEKL. CDR3 sequence reads: CASSHPQRGVYGYTF. The CDR3 DNA sequence: TGCGCCAGCAGCCACCCACAGCGGGGTGTCTATGGCTACACCTTC.

This clone was recorded a few times. The chain couples TRBV6-1 to TRBJ2-5; D is uncertain. Trimming removed 4 bases at V and 4 bases at J, with 19 bases between. Germline values: CDR1 MNHNS, CDR2 SASEGT. The CDR3 extends over 16 amino acids. The CDR3 sequence: CASSGFVLRWGETQYF. The CDR3 nucleotides are TGTGCCAGCAGTGGGTTCGTACTCCGGTGGGGAGAGACCCAGTACTTC.

The V call is TRBV6-1, the J call TRBJ2-2, with a weak D call TRBD2 (6 bases). V lost 10 bases to trimming and J lost 2 bases, with 14 bases between them. The CDR3 loop spans 14 amino acids. Germline CDR1 is MNHNS and CDR2 is SASEGT. As DNA, the CDR3 is TGTGCCATCCAGGGCGGGGCCAACACCGGGGAGCTGTTTTTT. This translates into CAIQGGANTGELFF.

The chain joins TRBV6-6 to TRBJ2-7, with D maybe TRBD2 (6 bases). In germline, CDR1 is MNHNY, CDR2 SVGAGI (reference sequence). This CDR3 contains 14 residues. V dropped 6 bases and J dropped 9 bases, with 21 bases sitting between them. The CDR3 DNA reads TGTGCCAGCAGCCCGGGACTCCCAATACGTTGGCAGTACTTC. This gives the protein CASSPGLPIRWQYF.

V gene TRBV5-1 combines with J gene TRBJ1-1; 10 bases fit TRBD1. The germline V gene has CDR1 SGHRS and CDR2 YFSETQ. The CDR3 is 14 amino acids. V dropped 0 bases and J dropped 7; count of bases not matched to a gene: 3. The DNA for the CDR3 is TGCGCCAGCAGCTTGGGACAGGGGGCGAATGAAGCTTTCTTT. Encoded protein: CASSLGQGANEAFF. Drawing the rest from reference TRBV5-1 and TRBJ1-1, the complete variable domain is KAGVTQTPRYLIKTRGQQVTLSCSPISGHRSVSWYQQTPGQGLQFLFEYFSETQRNKGNFPGRFSGRQFSNSRSEMNVSTLELGDSALYLCASSLGQGANEAFFGQGTRLTVV.

The chain employs TRBV7-9 and TRBJ2-5; D is possibly TRBD2 (5 bases). The CDR3 length is 14 residues. V lost 5 bases and J lost 7, with 17 bases in between. Germline V gene lookup returns CDR1 SEHNR and CDR2 FQNEAQ (reference sequence). The CDR3 coding sequence is TGTGCCAGCAGCCGGAGCGGCCAGGAGGCGACCCAGTACTTC. This translates into CASSRSGQEATQYF.